The present T cell receptor beta chain was sequenced within a study of cytomegalovirus exposure and HLA in healthy donors (dated by TCRdb to the late 2010s). As for the study more broadly: According to a later analysis, the 120 or so validation repertoires were produced on the same platform as the 666 repertoires of the first cohort. A separate validation cohort of approximately 120 different subjects was used in addition to the approximately 640-subject first cohort. To predict cytomegalovirus infection status, the study brought together high-throughput TCR immunosequencing, statistical association of individual TCRs with disease status, and machine learning. The study was designed to test whether signatures of past pathogen exposure could be identified by cataloging public T cell receptors. Overall study outcomes, separate from this receptor: According to the authors, the approach could potentially be generalized to other disease states and immunological phenotypes. In the study, around 160 TCR beta chains were listed as associated with cytomegalovirus. Of the cluster scores, roughly 95% were above 0 in a later analysis, which found that TCRs clustered in the first cohort also tended to co-occur in the 95 to 150 validation repertoires. Cytomegalovirus status was reported to be diagnosed by the classifier with high specificity and sensitivity in both the original and validation cohorts. In vitro tests confirmed that a few of the cytomegalovirus-associated TCR beta chains recognize cytomegalovirus antigens. Across donors, most TCR sequences were observed very rarely, whereas some public TCRs were present in many individuals. A later analysis had no HLA typing for the validation cohort, so co-occurrence there was scored across all 110 or so repertoires.

For CDR1 and CDR2, the germline V gene lists MNHNS and SASEGT. Counted from cysteine to phenylalanine, this CDR3 has 14 amino acids. The DNA shown is the 42-base CDR3, in frame from base 1. The library was prepared using the immunoSEQ multiplex PCR assay. The original methods were these. To diagnose cytomegalovirus status from the catalog of TCR beta chain sequences, a statistical classification framework was built. What TCRdb holds here is the immuneACCESS table cut down to in-frame rearrangements. Part of the clones is not present; checked against another copy, under half of the missing clones reflect an unresolved V gene, and the others are unexplained. V, J and clone size were drawn from that table, and D and trimming were deduced from the DNA. This sample gives some 140,000 clones in total; roughly nine tenths of them show up just once. The ten most abundant clones make up over 9% of the sample.

This clone was recorded only once. There is no known antigen for this receptor. Its ends do not fully match the called genes, so a read error is possible. The donors belonged to the validation cohort of around 120 subjects, which was separate from the 666-subject first cohort. Specimen: PBMCs. The sequence was collected from a woman between 18 and 29 years old in good health and CMV-seropositive. The chain joins TRBV6-1 to TRBJ1-5; TRBD1 aligns with 7 central bases. The DNA sequence is TGTGCCAACAGTGAAGGACAGGTCCAGGGGCCCCAGCATTTT. Its translation reads: CANSEGQVQGPQHF.